Described below is a single TCR beta chain sequence and its context. What it recognizes is unknown. Only in-frame clones appear in the TCRdb table, and some are missing; sequencing was by immunoSEQ multiplex PCR. The repertoire holds roughly 5,000 clones, 65% to 80% seen once, with 8.8% in the top ten. V lost 1 base and J lost 2, with 7 bases in between. There are 14 residues in the CDR3. CDR1 is SGHNT and CDR2 is YYREEE in the germline V gene (reference sequence). The data are from a study of T cells in pancreatic ductal adenocarcinoma. Surgery without prior neoadjuvant therapy was the treatment of the selected pancreatic ductal adenocarcinoma patients. Study-level findings and limits: No significant tumor-blood clonality difference; means were about 0.1 and 0.065.

The genes are TRBV5-4 and TRBJ1-3; D is ambiguous. This TCR came from a human donor with pancreatic ductal adenocarcinoma. Specimen: pancreatic tumor tissue. In DNA, the CDR3 is TGTGCCAGCAGCTTGTCGGCGGCTGGAAACACCATATATTTT. This codes for CASSLSAAGNTIYF.